These 8 T cell receptor beta chains came from one sample sequenced in a study of regulatory T cells in long-lasting Graves disease. Stated time point: persistent/refractory GD, antithyroid drugs over 5 years with positive TRAb. Making the TCR library involved RNA that had been extracted from PBMCs. Researchers made TCR beta libraries by using iRepertoire HTBI primers and running Arm-PCR on CDR3 regions. One entry per CDR3 protein, called by TCRdb with MiXCR from the multiplex PCR reads. Counted here are hundreds of thousands of distinct CDR3 sequences, about a fifth occurring once; the ten biggest clones make up about a fifth. The material sequenced was peripheral blood mononuclear cells (PBMCs), taken when the disease was refractory, from a patient treated with antithyroid drugs. The receptors were sampled from a female donor with Graves disease.

The chain has TRBV29-1 and TRBJ2-7; 7 nucleotides agree with TRBD2. The CDR3 runs 13 residues. The germline V gene encodes CDR1 SQVTM and CDR2 ANQGSEA. The junction had 2 bases not matched to a gene; V was cut back by 3 bases and J by 0 bases. Here the CDR3 reads CSVDGGSSYEQYF. CDR3 nucleotide sequence: TGCAGCGTTGATGGCGGGAGCTCCTACGAGCAGTACTTC.

The chain uses TRBV5-1 and TRBJ1-1; TRBD1 might be the D (5 bases). Germline V gene lookup returns CDR1 SGHRS and CDR2 YFSETQ. The CDR3 loop spans 14 amino acids. V lost 5 bases, J lost 3 bases, and 14 bases lay in between. The CDR3 nucleotides are TGCGCCAGCAGACCACAAATGGGGCACACTGAAGCTTTCTTT. It yields the protein CASRPQMGHTEAFF.

This clonotype was detected many times. The rearrangement links TRBV2 to TRBJ2-7; D tentatively fits TRBD1 or TRBD2 (5 bases each). CDR1 is SNHLY, CDR2 FYNNEI, per germline. The CDR3 consists of 12 residues. Trimming took 11 bases from V and 2 from J, leaving 13 bases between them. The CDR3 DNA reads TGTGCCGGGGGACCGACGACCTACGAGCAGTACTTC. This gives the protein CAGGPTTYEQYF.

This clonotype turned up a few times. J is TRBJ2-7 and V is TRBV2, with 9 bases fitting TRBD1. CDR3 length equals 13 residues. V gave up 6 bases and J gave up 3 bases; unmatched junction bases: 3. Germline CDR1 reads SNHLY; CDR2 reads FYNNEI. CDR3 sequence (DNA): TGTGCCAGCAGGGACAGGGGTTACTACGAGCAGTACTTC. Translation gives CASRDRGYYEQYF.

The genes are TRBV29-1 and TRBJ2-7; 7 bases map to TRBD2. In germline, CDR1 is SQVTM, CDR2 ANQGSEA. The CDR3 loop spans 12 amino acids. The V segment lost 7 bases and the J segment 11 bases; nucleotides outside the gene matches: 14. The CDR3 reads CSARGDREVKYF. Here the CDR3 DNA reads TGCAGCGCTCGGGGGGATAGGGAGGTCAAGTACTTC.

The chain combines TRBV7-8 with TRBJ2-3; D tentatively reads TRBD1 or TRBD2 (6 bases each). This CDR3 contains 15 residues. Per germline, CDR1 SGHVS and CDR2 FQNEAQ. Between the trimmed V and J ends, which lost 1 base and 2 bases, there was a span of 10 bases. The CDR3 region has the DNA TGTGCCAGCAGCTTAGAGGGGGGCCCCACAGATACGCAGTATTTT. It specifies CASSLEGGPTDTQYF.

This clonotype was detected a few times. The chain has TRBV20-1 and TRBJ1-5; possible D gene TRBD1, 5 bases. The V gene's germline CDR1 is DFQATT and CDR2 SNEGSKA (reference sequence). V was pared by 3 bases and J by 6 bases, with 12 bases between. The CDR3 runs 13 residues. The chain's CDR3 is CSARASGGQPQHF. The CDR3 coding sequence is TGCAGTGCTAGGGCTTCTGGGGGTCAGCCCCAGCATTTT.

This clonotype was seen repeatedly, ten times or more. The J gene is TRBJ1-2, the V gene TRBV5-1; 7 bases are shared with TRBD1. This CDR3 has 13 amino acids. Germline CDR1 and CDR2: SGHRS and YFSETQ. The V gene end was trimmed by 0 bases and the J gene end by 7 bases; junction bases not matched to a gene: 3. This CDR3 is CASSLEHRGGYTF. The DNA for the CDR3 is TGCGCCAGCAGCTTGGAACACAGGGGTGGCTACACCTTC.